This TCR beta chain originates from a study of T cell repertoires in cytomegalovirus infection. Study context: An indication of both CMV infection and matching HLA type came from public TCR beta signatures. Notes on the study in general: HLA-C-restricted, CMV-specific TCR beta clonotypes were dominant ex vivo.

On this clonotype itself: Its antigen is unknown.

This CDR3 spans 15 amino acids. The ends were cut back, 2 bases at V and 5 bases at J, with 13 bases in the middle. CDR1 and CDR2 (germline): MGHRA, YSYEKL. TCRdb re-analysed the reads in MiXCR, keeping a single row per CDR3 protein. The sample has roughly 100,000 distinct CDR3 sequences, roughly 39% seen once. Material: CD8+ T cells from cultured PBMCs, obtained from culture after CMV antigen stimulation. The sequence was collected from a human donor in good health (CMV status not recorded). Some clones in this sample may be carry-over from other donors' samples. This chain links TRBV4-1 with TRBJ2-1; TRBD1 is a possible D gene (6 bases). CDR3 sequence reads: CASSQSQGTHNEQFF. CDR3 nucleotide sequence: TGCGCCAGCAGCCAATCACAGGGTACGCACAATGAGCAGTTCTTC.